The rows below give T cell receptor beta chains drawn from one sample of a study of T cell responses to AZD1222 COVID-19 vaccine. Only in-frame clones appear in the TCRdb table, and some are missing; sequencing was by immunoSEQ multiplex PCR. Among roughly 110,000 clones, 90% to 95% were seen once, and the ten largest hold around 5.9%. The source material was peripheral blood, sampled 28 days after the second AZD1222 dose. The receptors originated from an adult who received the AZD1222 COVID-19 vaccine. Both conserved end residues are part of each CDR3. Each record gives: clone size, J gene, V gene, D gene, CDR3 length, CDR3 DNA, CDR3 protein. D genes are given only for firm matches. A clone size is listed for some rows: how often the clone was seen (once, few, many), or a class if it is expanded.

size: -; J: TRBJ2-3; V: TRBV27; D: -; length: 12; DNA: TGTGCCAGCGGAACCAAACCCTGGGACTGGAATTTT; CDR3: CASGTKPWDWNF
size: -; J: TRBJ1-1; V: TRBV7-2; D: -; length: 14; DNA: TGTGCCAGCAGCTTAGGCTCTGTGAACACTGAAGCTTTCTTT; CDR3: CASSLGSVNTEAFF
size: -; J: TRBJ1-5; V: TRBV21-1; D: -; length: 19; DNA: TGTGCCAGCAGCACTAAGGAGTACCGACAGGGGGCGACTAATCAGCCCCAGCATTTT; CDR3: CASSTKEYRQGATNQPQHF
size: -; J: TRBJ2-7; V: TRBV5-1; D: -; length: 16; DNA: TGCGCCAGCTCGTCTCGAGGGGGCGGGATCGCCGACGAGCAGTACTTC; CDR3: CASSSRGGGIADEQYF
size: -; J: TRBJ2-2; V: TRBV27; D: TRBD1; length: 17; DNA: TGTGCCAGCAGACTAAAACCGGGACAGACGAACACCGGGGAGCTGTTTTTT; CDR3: CASRLKPGQTNTGELFF
size: -; J: TRBJ1-1; V: TRBV7-2; D: TRBD1; length: 13; DNA: TGTGCCAGCAGCCTGACAGGGGGCACTGAAGCTTTCTTT; CDR3: CASSLTGGTEAFF
size: -; J: TRBJ1-3; V: TRBV11-2; D: TRBD1; length: 17; DNA: TGTGCCAGCAGCTTTAGGACAGGGGGCCGCTCTGGAAACACCATATATTTT; CDR3: CASSFRTGGRSGNTIYF
size: -; J: TRBJ1-5; V: TRBV27; D: -; length: 14; DNA: TGTGCCAGCAGTTTAACGGGAGGCGGTCAGCCCCAGCATTTT; CDR3: CASSLTGGGQPQHF
size: -; J: TRBJ1-4; V: TRBV6-4; D: -; length: 15; DNA: TGTGCCAGCAGTGACTCCGGGGGAACTAATGAAAAACTGTTTTTT; CDR3: CASSDSGGTNEKLFF
size: -; J: TRBJ1-2; V: TRBV27; D: -; length: 13; DNA: TGTGCCAGCAGTTTATCTTGGGGTACTGGCTACACCTTC; CDR3: CASSLSWGTGYTF
size: -; J: TRBJ1-3; V: TRBV2; D: -; length: 13; DNA: TGTGCCAGCAGTGAACTGGGGGCAAACACCATATATTTT; CDR3: CASSELGANTIYF
size: few; J: TRBJ2-7; V: TRBV4-3; D: -; length: 15; DNA: TGCGCCAGCAGCCAAGAAGAGGGAGGCCCATACGAGCAGTACTTC; CDR3: CASSQEEGGPYEQYF
size: -; J: TRBJ1-2; V: TRBV27; D: -; length: 12; DNA: TGTGCCAGCAGTCCAAATAACTATGGCTACACCTTC; CDR3: CASSPNNYGYTF
size: -; J: TRBJ1-1; V: TRBV14; D: -; length: 14; DNA: TGTGCCAGCAGCCCGACGGTGTTTAACACTGAAGCTTTCTTT; CDR3: CASSPTVFNTEAFF
size: -; J: TRBJ2-5; V: TRBV4-2; D: TRBD2; length: 16; DNA: TGTGCCAGCAGCCAATCTAGCGGGGGGGGGCAAGAGACCCAGTACTTC; CDR3: CASSQSSGGGQETQYF
size: -; J: TRBJ2-1; V: TRBV27; D: TRBD2; length: 16; DNA: TGTGCCAGCAGTCCTCGGACTAGCGGCCACTACAATGAGCAGTTCTTC; CDR3: CASSPRTSGHYNEQFF
size: -; J: TRBJ2-1; V: TRBV6-4; D: TRBD1; length: 17; DNA: TGTGCCAGCAGTGAGTCGTGGGGGACAGGGCCCTACAATGAGCAGTTCTTC; CDR3: CASSESWGTGPYNEQFF
size: -; J: TRBJ1-3; V: TRBV6-1; D: -; length: 16; DNA: TGTGCCAGCAGTGGTTGGGAAAAGCGCTCTGGAAACACCATATATTTT; CDR3: CASSGWEKRSGNTIYF
size: -; J: TRBJ1-4; V: TRBV5-1; D: -; length: 16; DNA: TGCGCCAGCAGCCACTGGACGGCCGCAACTAATGAAAAACTGTTTTTT; CDR3: CASSHWTAATNEKLFF
size: once; J: TRBJ1-1; V: TRBV29-1; D: -; length: 13; DNA: TGCAGCGTTGAAGATCCACGGCACACTGAAGCTTTCTTT; CDR3: CSVEDPRHTEAFF
size: -; J: TRBJ2-3; V: TRBV30; D: TRBD2; length: 14; DNA: TGTGCCCTTGGGGCTAGCGGGGGGAGAGATACGCAGTATTTT; CDR3: CALGASGGRDTQYF
size: -; J: TRBJ2-1; V: TRBV27; D: TRBD2; length: 15; DNA: TGTGCCAGCAGTTTACTAGCGGGAGGGGGCAATGAGCAGTTCTTC; CDR3: CASSLLAGGGNEQFF
size: -; J: TRBJ2-7; V: TRBV11-2; D: TRBD2; length: 15; DNA: TGTGCCAGCAGCTTATTCTCGCGGGAGGAATACGAGCAGTACTTC; CDR3: CASSLFSREEYEQYF
size: -; J: TRBJ1-1; V: TRBV2; D: -; length: 13; DNA: TGTGCCAGCTCTTTAATCCCAGGGGCCGAAGCTTTCTTT; CDR3: CASSLIPGAEAFF
size: -; J: TRBJ1-2; V: TRBV19; D: TRBD1; length: 18; DNA: TGTGCCAGTAGTACTAAATCCGGGACAGGGGGCGAATGGTATGGCTACACCTTC; CDR3: CASSTKSGTGGEWYGYTF
size: -; J: TRBJ1-1; V: TRBV7-2; D: -; length: 13; DNA: TGTGCCAGCAGCATCCTAAGGGGCGGTGAAGCTTTCTTT; CDR3: CASSILRGGEAFF
size: few; J: TRBJ1-3; V: TRBV6-8; D: -; length: 15; DNA: TGTGCCAGCCCCCCCACACGGGTGCTTCGAAACACCATATATTTT; CDR3: CASPPTRVLRNTIYF
size: -; J: TRBJ1-4; V: TRBV7-7; D: -; length: 10; DNA: TGTGCCAGCAGGACTGAAAAACTGTTTTTT; CDR3: CASRTEKLFF
size: once; J: TRBJ2-1; V: TRBV7-8; D: TRBD2; length: 15; DNA: TGTGCCAGCAGCTTAGGGACTAGCCTCTTGAATGAGCAGTTCTTC; CDR3: CASSLGTSLLNEQFF
size: -; J: TRBJ2-1; V: TRBV30; D: -; length: 16; DNA: TGTGCCTGGAGTGTCCCAGGGGGGGGATCCTACAATGAGCAGTTCTTC; CDR3: CAWSVPGGGSYNEQFF
size: -; J: TRBJ2-5; V: TRBV28; D: TRBD2; length: 14; DNA: TGTGCCAGCAGTCGCATAGCGGGGGTGGAGACCCAGTACTTC; CDR3: CASSRIAGVETQYF
size: -; J: TRBJ2-2; V: TRBV5-5; D: TRBD2; length: 20; DNA: TGTGCCAGCAGCTCTAGGCTTACCGGGACTAGCAGCCCGAACACCGGGGAGCTGTTTTTT; CDR3: CASSSRLTGTSSPNTGELFF
size: -; J: TRBJ2-5; V: TRBV6-5; D: -; length: 14; DNA: TGTGCCAGCAGTTACTCACAGGGTGAGAAGACCCAGTACTTC; CDR3: CASSYSQGEKTQYF
size: -; J: TRBJ1-6; V: TRBV6-4; D: -; length: 13; DNA: TGTGCCAGCAGTGAGGATACCAATTCACCCCTCCACTTT; CDR3: CASSEDTNSPLHF
size: -; J: TRBJ1-1; V: TRBV29-1; D: -; length: 12; DNA: TGCAGCGTTGGGGGCCTTAACACTGAAGCTTTCTTT; CDR3: CSVGGLNTEAFF
size: -; J: TRBJ1-5; V: TRBV7-9; D: -; length: 15; DNA: TGTGCCAGCAGCTTTCAGGGAACCAGCAATCAGCCCCAGCATTTT; CDR3: CASSFQGTSNQPQHF